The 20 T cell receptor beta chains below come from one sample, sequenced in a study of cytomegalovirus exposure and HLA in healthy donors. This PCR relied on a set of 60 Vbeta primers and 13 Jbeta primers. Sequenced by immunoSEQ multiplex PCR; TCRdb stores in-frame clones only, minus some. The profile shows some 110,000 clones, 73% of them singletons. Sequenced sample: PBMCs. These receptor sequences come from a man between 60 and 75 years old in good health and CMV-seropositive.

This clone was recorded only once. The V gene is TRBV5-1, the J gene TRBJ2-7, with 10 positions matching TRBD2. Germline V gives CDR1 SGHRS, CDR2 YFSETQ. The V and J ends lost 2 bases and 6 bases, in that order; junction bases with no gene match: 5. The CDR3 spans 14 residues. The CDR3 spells CASSLAGGLVEQYF. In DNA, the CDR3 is TGCGCCAGCAGCTTAGCGGGGGGGCTAGTCGAGCAGTACTTC.

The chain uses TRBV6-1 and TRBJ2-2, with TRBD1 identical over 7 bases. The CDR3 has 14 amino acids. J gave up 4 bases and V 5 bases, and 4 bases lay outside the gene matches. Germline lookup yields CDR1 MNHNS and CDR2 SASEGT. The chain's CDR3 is CASSIRGSTGELFF. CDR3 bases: TGTGCCAGCAGTATCAGGGGGTCCACCGGGGAGCTGTTTTTT.

The CDR3 DNA reads as TGTGCCAGCAGTTTGTTGGGGGACACGTTCTACAATGAGCAGTTCTTC. It encodes CASSLLGDTFYNEQFF. The V call is TRBV6-5, the J call TRBJ2-1; a weak D match, TRBD1 (6 bases). V shed 4 bases and J shed 3 bases, with 16 bases lying between them. Germline V gene data show CDR1 as MNHEY and CDR2 as SVGAGI. The CDR3 extends over 16 amino acids.

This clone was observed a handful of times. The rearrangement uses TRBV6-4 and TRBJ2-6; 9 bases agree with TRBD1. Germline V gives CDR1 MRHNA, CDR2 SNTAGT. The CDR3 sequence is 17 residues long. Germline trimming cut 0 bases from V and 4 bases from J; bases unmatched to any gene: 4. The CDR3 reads CASSDSTGGRGANVLTF. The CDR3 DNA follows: TGTGCCAGCAGTGACTCGACAGGGGGGCGAGGGGCCAACGTCCTGACTTTC.

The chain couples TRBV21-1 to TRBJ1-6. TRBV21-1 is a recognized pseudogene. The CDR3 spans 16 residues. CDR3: CASARRVSDYNSPLHF. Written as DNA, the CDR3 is TGTGCCAGCGCGCGGAGGGTGAGCGATTATAATTCACCCCTCCACTTT.

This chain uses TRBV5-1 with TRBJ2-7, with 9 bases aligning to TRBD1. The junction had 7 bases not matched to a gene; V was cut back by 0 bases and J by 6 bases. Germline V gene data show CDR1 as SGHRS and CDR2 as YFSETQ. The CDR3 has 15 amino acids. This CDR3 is CASSLAPGQGGEQYF. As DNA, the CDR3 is TGCGCCAGCAGCTTGGCCCCGGGACAGGGAGGCGAGCAGTACTTC. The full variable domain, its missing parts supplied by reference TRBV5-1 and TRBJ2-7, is KAGVTQTPRYLIKTRGQQVTLSCSPISGHRSVSWYQQTPGQGLQFLFEYFSETQRNKGNFPGRFSGRQFSNSRSEMNVSTLELGDSALYLCASSLAPGQGGEQYFGPGTRLTVT.

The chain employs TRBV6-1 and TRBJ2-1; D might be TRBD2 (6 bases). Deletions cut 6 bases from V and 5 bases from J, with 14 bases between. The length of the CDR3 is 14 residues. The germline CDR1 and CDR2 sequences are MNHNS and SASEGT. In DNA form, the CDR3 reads TGTGCCAGCAGGAACAGCGGGTCCCACAATGAGCAGTTCTTC. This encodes CASRNSGSHNEQFF.

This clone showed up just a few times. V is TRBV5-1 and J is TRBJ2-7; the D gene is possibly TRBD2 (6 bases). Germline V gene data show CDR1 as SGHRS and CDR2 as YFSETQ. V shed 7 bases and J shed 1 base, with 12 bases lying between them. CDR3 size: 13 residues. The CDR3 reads CASRRDSSYEQYF. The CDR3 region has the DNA TGCGCCAGCCGACGGGACTCGTCCTACGAGCAGTACTTC.

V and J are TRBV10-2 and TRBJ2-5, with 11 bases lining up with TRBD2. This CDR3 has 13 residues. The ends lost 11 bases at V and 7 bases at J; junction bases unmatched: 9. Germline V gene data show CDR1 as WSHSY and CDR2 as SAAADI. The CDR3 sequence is CAARLAGSWTQYF. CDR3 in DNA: TGCGCCGCCAGACTAGCGGGGAGCTGGACCCAGTACTTC.

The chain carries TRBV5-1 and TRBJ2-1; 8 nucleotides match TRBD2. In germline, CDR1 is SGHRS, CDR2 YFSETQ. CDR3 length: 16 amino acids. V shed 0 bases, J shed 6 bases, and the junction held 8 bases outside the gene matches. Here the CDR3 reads CASSLGAGGDPNEQFF. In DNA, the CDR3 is TGCGCCAGCAGCTTGGGGGCGGGGGGCGATCCCAATGAGCAGTTCTTC.

CDR3 protein: CASSRPGGTIYF. The CDR3 DNA reads TGTGCCAGCAGTCGCCCAGGAGGGACCATATATTTT. V usage is TRBV6-6 and J usage is TRBJ1-3; D not certain. Looked up from germline, CDR1 is MNHNY and CDR2 is SVGAGI (reference sequence). V was clipped by 5 bases and J by 10 bases, with 12 bases between them. CDR3 length: 12 amino acids.

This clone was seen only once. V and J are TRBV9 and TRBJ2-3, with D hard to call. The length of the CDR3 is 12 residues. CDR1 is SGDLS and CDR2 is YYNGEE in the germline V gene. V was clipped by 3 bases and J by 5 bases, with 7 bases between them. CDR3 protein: CASSESRDTQYF. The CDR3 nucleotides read TGTGCCAGCAGCGAGAGCCGAGATACGCAGTATTTT. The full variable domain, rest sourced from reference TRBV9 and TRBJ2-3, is DSGVTQTPKHLITATGQRVTLRCSPRSGDLSVYWYQQSLDQGLQFLIQYYNGEERAKGNILERFSAQQFPDLHSELNLSSLELGDSALYFCASSESRDTQYFGPGTRLTVL.

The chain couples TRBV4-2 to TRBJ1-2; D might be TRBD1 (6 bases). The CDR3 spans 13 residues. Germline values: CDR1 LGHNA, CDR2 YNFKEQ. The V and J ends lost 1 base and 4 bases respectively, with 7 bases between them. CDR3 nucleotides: TGTGCCAGCAGCCAAGTGGACAGCTATGGCTACACCTTC. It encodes CASSQVDSYGYTF.

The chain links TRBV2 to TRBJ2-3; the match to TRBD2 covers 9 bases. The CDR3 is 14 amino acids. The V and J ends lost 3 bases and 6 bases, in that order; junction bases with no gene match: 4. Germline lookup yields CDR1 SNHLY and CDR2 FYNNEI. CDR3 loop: CASSEGRGGDTQYF. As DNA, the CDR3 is TGTGCCAGCAGTGAGGGGCGGGGGGGCGATACGCAGTATTTT.

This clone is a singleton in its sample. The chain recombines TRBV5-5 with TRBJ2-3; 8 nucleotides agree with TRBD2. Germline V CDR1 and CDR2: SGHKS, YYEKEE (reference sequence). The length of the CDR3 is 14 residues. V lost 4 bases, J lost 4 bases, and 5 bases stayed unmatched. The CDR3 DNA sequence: TGTGCCAGCAGCCTTTATAGCGGGGCAGATACGCAGTATTTT. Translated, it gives CASSLYSGADTQYF.

CDR3 DNA: TGTGCCAGTAGTATTCGCGGGCATCGAGACACTGAAGCTTTCTTT. Translating gives CASSIRGHRDTEAFF. This chain connects TRBV19 to TRBJ1-1; D gene uncertain. In germline, CDR1 is LNHDA, CDR2 SQIVND (reference sequence). V was pared by 3 bases and J by 3 bases, with 14 bases between. This CDR3 contains 15 residues.

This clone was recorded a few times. The CDR3 spells CASSSGATNEKLFF. The DNA of the CDR3 is TGTGCCAGCAGTTCCGGGGCAACTAATGAAAAACTGTTTTTT. This chain links TRBV28 with TRBJ1-4; D is unclear. Germline V lookup: CDR1 MDHEN, CDR2 SYDVKM. The length of the CDR3 is 14 residues. Deletions cut 4 bases from V and 0 bases from J, with 6 bases between. Based on the CDR3 plus reference TRBV28 and TRBJ1-4, the full variable domain is DVKVTQSSRYLVKRTGEKVFLECVQDMDHENMFWYRQDPGLGLRLIYFSYDVKMKEKGDIPEGYSVSREKKERFSLILESASTNQTSMYLCASSSGATNEKLFFGSGTQLSVL.

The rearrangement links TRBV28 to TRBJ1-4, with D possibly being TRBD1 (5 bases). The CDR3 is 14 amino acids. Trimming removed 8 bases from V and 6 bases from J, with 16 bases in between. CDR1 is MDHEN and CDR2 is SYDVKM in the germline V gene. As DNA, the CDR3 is TGTGCCAGCCGATACCATGGGGGGGATGAAAAACTGTTTTTT. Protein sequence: CASRYHGGDEKLFF.

The CDR3, as DNA: TGCGCCAGCAGCGCCAATTCCGGGACAGCTTATGGCTACACCTTC. Its translation: CASSANSGTAYGYTF. This rearrangement joins TRBV5-1 to TRBJ1-2; 7 positions match TRBD1. Germline V CDR1 and CDR2: SGHRS, YFSETQ. The ends lost 4 bases at V and 5 bases at J; junction bases unmatched: 11. The CDR3 runs 15 residues.

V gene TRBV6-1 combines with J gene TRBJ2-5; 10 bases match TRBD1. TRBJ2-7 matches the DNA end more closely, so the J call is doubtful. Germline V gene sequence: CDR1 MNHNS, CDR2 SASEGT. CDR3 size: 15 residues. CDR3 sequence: CASSGTGGTPYEQYF. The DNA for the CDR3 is TGTGCCAGCAGTGGGACAGGGGGAACCCCCTACGAGCAGTACTTC.